These 4 T cell receptor beta chains were sequenced from one sample in a study of blood T cell repertoires in COVID-19. The data were produced by immunoSEQ multiplex PCR, yet TCRdb's version contains in-frame clones alone and is incomplete. The sample lists 150,000 to 200,000 clones, 82% occurring once. Sequencing used peripheral blood. The receptors come from a woman aged 55 to 70 with COVID-19, enrolled during active disease.

Only one count was recorded for this clone. The chain employs TRBV15 and TRBJ1-3; D possibly corresponds to TRBD1 (6 bases). V lost 1 base to trimming and J lost 3 bases, with 19 bases between them. Germline V lookup: CDR1 LNHNV, CDR2 YYDKDF (reference sequence). This CDR3 has 18 residues. CDR3 bases: TGTGCCACCAGCAGAGTAGGACAGAGGATTATTGATGGAAACACCATATATTTT. Translation: CATSRVGQRIIDGNTIYF.

The rearrangement uses TRBV7-9 and TRBJ2-1, with D unclear. Germline V gene sequence: CDR1 SEHNR, CDR2 FQNEAQ (reference sequence). The CDR3 spans 15 residues. The V gene lost 6 bases and the J gene lost 3 bases, with 15 bases spanning the gap. CDR3 nucleotide sequence: TGTGCCAGCAGATCGACCGGCGGCGTCTACAATGAGCAGTTCTTC. Amino acid sequence: CASRSTGGVYNEQFF.

The rearrangement joins TRBV14 to TRBJ2-2; 10 bases fit TRBD1. This CDR3 comprises 18 residues. Germline trimming cut 5 bases from V and 5 bases from J; bases unmatched to any gene: 14. Germline CDR1 reads SGHDN; CDR2 reads FVKESK. This chain's CDR3 is CASSFEHRDRGRTGELFF. Here the CDR3 DNA reads TGTGCCAGCAGCTTCGAGCATCGGGACAGGGGTAGGACCGGGGAGCTGTTTTTT.

J is TRBJ2-7 and V is TRBV28, with TRBD1 matching 7 bases. This CDR3 comprises 13 residues. Losses at the gene ends were 6 bases for V and 4 bases for J; bases not matched to a gene: 6. Looked up from germline, CDR1 is MDHEN and CDR2 is SYDVKM. This CDR3 is CASRMRGLYEQYV. In nucleotides, the CDR3 is TGTGCCAGCAGAATGAGGGGGCTGTACGAGCAGTACGTC.